The clone carrying this TCR beta chain was picked up a small number of times. Its antigen remains unknown. In TCRdb, the RT-PCR reads were re-called with MiXCR into one record per CDR3 protein. The repertoire holds roughly 650,000 distinct CDR3 sequences, with 12% to 15% as singletons. The data derive from a study of response to subunit inactivated influenza vaccine. Whole-study findings and limits: Only a handful of new T cells, the authors suggested, are recruited with each seasonal influenza vaccination.

Germline V gives CDR1 LGHNA, CDR2 YSLEER. The CDR3 is made up of 14 amino acids. Germline trimming cut 4 bases from V and 4 bases from J; bases unmatched to any gene: 7. The chain combines TRBV4-3 with TRBJ2-7; TRBD1 agrees at 7 bases. The receptor was derived from a man aged 45 to 65 who received an inactivated influenza vaccine. Material: PBMCs from blood, obtained roughly 15 days before vaccination. CDR3 residues: CASSPRGRGYEQYF. The CDR3 nucleotides read TGCGCCAGCAGCCCGAGGGGGCGCGGGTACGAGCAGTACTTC.